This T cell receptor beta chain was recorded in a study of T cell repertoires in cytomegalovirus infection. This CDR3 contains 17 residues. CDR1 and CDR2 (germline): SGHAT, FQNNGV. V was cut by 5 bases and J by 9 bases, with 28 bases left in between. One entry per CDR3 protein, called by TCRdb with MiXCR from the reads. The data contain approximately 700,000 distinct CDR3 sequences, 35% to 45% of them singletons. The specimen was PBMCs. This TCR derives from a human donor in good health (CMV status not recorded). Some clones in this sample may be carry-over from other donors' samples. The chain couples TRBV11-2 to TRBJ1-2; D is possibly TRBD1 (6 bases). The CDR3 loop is CASSPHVGGILRYSYTF. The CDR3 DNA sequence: TGTGCCAGCAGCCCGCATGTAGGGGGTATACTCCGGTATAGCTACACCTTC.